This T cell receptor (beta chain) was captured in a study of T-cell reconstitution after alpha-beta-depleted transplantation in children. Preparation of the TCRbeta library used unique molecular identifiers. TCRdb re-analysed the PCR reads in MiXCR, keeping a single row per CDR3 protein. The sample lists almost 500,000 distinct CDR3 sequences, approximately 12% occurring once. Per germline, CDR1 MNHEY and CDR2 SMNVEV (reference sequence). V gave up 5 bases and J gave up 2 bases; unmatched junction bases: 15. This CDR3 has 17 amino acids. This clonotype occurred a few times. The source of this sequence is a human donor who donated a stem cell graft to a child with combined immunodeficiency. This chain connects TRBV27 to TRBJ2-7, with TRBD2 matching 7 bases. The material was PBMCs from the stem cell graft donor, obtained from the stem cell graft. The CDR3 bases are TGTGCCAGCAGTAGAACCCCTTTCCCTAGCGGTACCTACGAGCAGTACTTC. It yields the protein CASSRTPFPSGTYEQYF.